This TCR beta chain was obtained from a study of T cells in localized non-small cell lung cancer. Assay: immunoSEQ multiplex PCR; the TCRdb copy retains only in-frame clones and omits some. The table has roughly 2,100 clones, 40% seen once. This clone was counted between two and nine times. Trimming took off 5 bases at V and 0 bases at J, with 11 bases between the two ends. Germline CDR1 SGDLS, CDR2 YYNGEE. This CDR3 spans 15 amino acids. This TCR was sampled from a male donor aged 60 or older with stage II squamous cell lung carcinoma. Sequenced here: lung tumor tissue, sampled before any cancer treatment. This sequence joins TRBV9 and TRBJ2-2, with D maybe TRBD1 (6 bases). The CDR3 nucleotides are TGTGCCAGCAGTTTTTGGGACACGAACACCGGGGAGCTGTTTTTT. Translating it yields CASSFWDTNTGELFF.